Listed here are 13 T cell receptor beta chains from one sample, sequenced in a study of blood T cell repertoires in COVID-19. The protocol was immunoSEQ multiplex PCR, while the TCRdb copy is restricted to in-frame clones and leaves out a portion. In the table there are some 200,000 clones, around 80% of which are singletons. The sequencing sample was made of peripheral blood. These receptors originate from a human donor in a cohort sampled during active COVID-19.

This rearrangement joins TRBV2 to TRBJ1-4, with 7 bases identical to TRBD1. Per germline, CDR1 SNHLY and CDR2 FYNNEI. The trim removed 5 bases at V and 4 bases at J, leaving 4 bases unmatched. The length of the CDR3 is 14 residues. CDR3 nucleotides: TGTGCCAGCAGTCCGGGACAGTATAATGAAAAACTGTTTTTT. The encoded protein is CASSPGQYNEKLFF.

This clone was recorded only once. The chain has TRBV6-1 and TRBJ2-4, with D perhaps matching TRBD2 (5 bases). The V and J ends lost 2 bases and 6 bases respectively, with 8 bases between them. In germline, CDR1 is MNHNS, CDR2 SASEGT. This CDR3 contains 13 residues. The CDR3 DNA reads as TGTGCCAGCAGTGAATTCGGGGTAAACATTCAGTACTTC. Amino acids: CASSEFGVNIQYF.

The chain employs TRBV7-8 and TRBJ1-5; D is unresolved. This CDR3 has 14 residues. Germline-derived CDR1 and CDR2 are SGHVS and FQNEAQ. V shed 4 bases and J shed 2 bases, with 9 bases lying between them. The CDR3 DNA reads as TGTGCCAGCAGCTGGGCAGTGGGCAATCAGCCCCAGCATTTT. This translates into CASSWAVGNQPQHF.

In DNA form, the CDR3 reads TGTGCCAGCAGACACACAGGTGGGGTGAACACTGAAGCTTTCTTT. It yields the protein CASRHTGGVNTEAFF. This sequence joins TRBV6-5 and TRBJ1-1; D possibly corresponds to TRBD1 (5 bases). V lost 6 bases and J 0 bases, leaving 14 bases between the germline ends. The CDR3 loop spans 15 amino acids. CDR1 MNHEY and CDR2 SVGAGI come from the germline V gene.

J is TRBJ1-2 and V is TRBV5-4, with no clear D. V was pared by 4 bases and J by 4 bases, with 14 bases between. Germline assignment: CDR1 SGHNT and CDR2 YYREEE (reference sequence). CDR3 length: 14 residues. In nucleotides, the CDR3 is TGTGCCAGCAGCCAACCGACCAGAGGCTATGGCTACACCTTC. Translating gives CASSQPTRGYGYTF. Together with reference TRBV5-4 and TRBJ1-2, the CDR3 gives the full variable domain: ETGVTQSPTHLIKTRGQQVTLRCSSQSGHNTVSWYQQALGQGPQFIFQYYREEENGRGNFPPRFSGLQFPNYSSELNVNALELDDSALYLCASSQPTRGYGYTFGSGTRLTVV.

The gene calls are TRBV7-2 and TRBJ2-7; 9 bases map to TRBD1. The CDR3 consists of 15 residues. The junction had 5 bases not matched to a gene; V was cut back by 1 base and J by 4 bases. Germline values: CDR1 SGHTA, CDR2 FQGNSA. The CDR3 region is CASSLVGTGYYEQYF. Here the CDR3 DNA reads TGTGCCAGCAGCTTAGTAGGGACAGGGTATTACGAGCAGTACTTC.

The chain uses TRBV9 and TRBJ1-2; D is unclear. The CDR3 consists of 12 residues. Germline CDR1 and CDR2: SGDLS and YYNGEE. V shed 3 bases and J shed 14 bases, with 17 bases lying between them. CDR3 sequence: CASSAPQVLQTF. CDR3 nucleotide sequence: TGTGCCAGCAGCGCCCCTCAGGTGTTGCAAACCTTC.

The V and J genes are TRBV14 and TRBJ1-4; 11 bases align to TRBD1. The CDR3 sequence is 15 residues long. J was trimmed by 8 bases and V by 4 bases; bases with no gene match: 6. Germline CDR1 is SGHDN and CDR2 is FVKESK. Written as DNA, the CDR3 is TGTGCCAGCAGCCCGGGACAGGGGGGAACCGAAAAACTGTTTTTT. Translating it yields CASSPGQGGTEKLFF.

The count of this clone is one. The chain employs TRBV2 and TRBJ1-2; 10 nucleotides agree with TRBD1. Per germline, CDR1 SNHLY and CDR2 FYNNEI. This CDR3 is 12 amino acids long. Germline trimming cut 9 bases from V and 7 bases from J; bases unmatched to any gene: 5. The CDR3 loop reads CASRQGAGGYTF. The DNA of the CDR3 is TGTGCCAGTAGACAGGGGGCCGGTGGCTACACCTTC.

The V and J genes are TRBV19 and TRBJ2-7; 8 nucleotides match TRBD1. Germline V CDR1 and CDR2: LNHDA, SQIVND (reference sequence). This CDR3 has 13 residues. V lost 6 bases, J lost 1 base, and 2 bases stayed unmatched. CDR3 sequence (DNA): TGTGCCAGTAGCGGACAGGGTTCCTACGAGCAGTACTTC. This codes for CASSGQGSYEQYF.

The V call is TRBV10-3, the J call TRBJ2-1, with TRBD1 matching over 7 bases. Germline-derived CDR1 and CDR2 are ENHRY and SYGVKD. The J segment lost 6 bases and the V segment lost 2 bases, leaving 7 bases of the junction unmatched. The CDR3 totals 15 residues. CDR3: CAISEPGQTLNEQFF. CDR3 DNA: TGTGCCATCAGTGAGCCGGGACAGACCCTCAATGAGCAGTTCTTC.

CDR3 sequence reads: CASSLGGGSDGSNEKLFF. The CDR3 DNA is TGTGCCAGCAGCCTGGGGGGGGGTTCTGATGGCTCTAATGAAAAACTGTTTTTT. This rearrangement joins TRBV4-2 to TRBJ1-4; a weak D match, TRBD1 (5 bases). Germline V gene data show CDR1 as LGHNA and CDR2 as YNFKEQ. This CDR3 is built from 18 residues. The V end lost 4 bases, the J end lost 3 bases, and 21 bases lay between the germline ends.

This clone was picked up a small number of times. The chain carries TRBV6-5 and TRBJ1-2; D gene uncertain. In germline, CDR1 is MNHEY, CDR2 SVGAGI. This CDR3 is built from 14 residues. Between the trimmed V and J ends, which lost 7 bases and 4 bases, there was a span of 16 bases. CDR3 sequence: CASTYSGNRYGYTF. CDR3 DNA: TGTGCCAGCACTTATAGCGGGAACCGCTATGGCTACACCTTC.